This T cell receptor beta chain was found in a study of blood T cells in healthy people across ages (dated by TCRdb to the mid-2010s). Study-wide context: Template switching captured roughly one uniquely barcoded TCR beta cDNA molecule per two T cells in model experiments. Using deep sequencing normalized with unique cDNA molecular identifiers, the study measured how TCR beta repertoire diversity changes with age. The donors were divided into four age groups: young (average around 16 years), middle-aged (about 40), aged (about 56) and long-lived (about 80). To avoid experimental bias, donors of different ages were spread randomly across the sequencing lanes. For two donors (one aged 18 to 30 and one aged 80 or older), the study analyzed two additional independent replicas of 1 million unique cDNA reads from the same blood draw. The paper's findings and limits, for the study overall: The long-lived group showed more naive CD4+ T cells, fewer expanded clones and increased TCR diversity than the aged group, suggesting age selection. Bulk unsorted PBMC profiling prevented conclusive comparison of naive and antigen-experienced compartments. Total diversity estimates from one million sequenced T cells were considered lower bounds and underestimates. Observed TCR beta diversity per million T cells fell roughly linearly with age, and a significant reduction was already apparent by age around 36. Because the CMV infection status of the donors was unknown, age-related changes in expanded clonotypes may potentially have been confounded. There was a strong correlation between observed TCR beta diversity and the percentage of naive T cells measured by flow cytometry.

The donors were 40 or so Caucasian individuals from Russia, aged 6 to 90 years, who were systemically healthy. About 9.1 milliliters of peripheral blood were collected from each donor into EDTA-treated Vacutainer tubes. Ficoll-Paque density-gradient centrifugation was used to isolate PBMCs, with at least 7 million per sample. Trizol reagent was used to extract total RNA from PBMCs, with at least 5.5 micrograms per sample. Naive CD45RAhigh/CD27high T cell percentages were measured by flow cytometry on a PBMC aliquot from every donor. With respect to this clonotype: The specificity of this receptor is unknown. The sample holds no much larger clone one base away, and base qualities are not on file.

The method was 5' RACE. Instrument used: Illumina HiSeq 2500. The second PCR ran for roughly 7 to 11 cycles and used a J-beta primer mix along with a sample-barcoded 5' primer. A template-switch 5' adaptor carrying 12 random nucleotides introduced a unique molecular identifier onto each TCR beta cDNA molecule. Each sample yielded at least 2.5 million CDR3-containing paired-end reads. First-strand cDNA was synthesized from all RNA with the Mint cDNA synthesis kit, primed by a TRBC-specific oligonucleotide. All cDNA was treated with uracil-DNA glycosylase and then went through a first 18-cycle PCR with the universal primers M1SS and BC2_uni_R. In the paper's pipeline: Each sample was normalized by randomly selecting 1 million high-quality reads, each carrying a distinct molecular identifier. Reads with shared molecular identifiers were discarded instead of being binned into consensus sequences. MiTCR, run with a Q25 quality threshold and the strictest error-elimination algorithm, handled CDR3 identification, clonotype clustering and error correction. A nonparametric unseen species model using Euler transformation provided a lower-bound estimate of total TCR beta diversity. The public reads were quality trimmed at Q25 with fastp and then assembled into clones with MiXCR by TCRdb, keeping productive beta chains. Rows matching on CDR3 protein sequence are summarized as one entry with the most common DNA and genes. The V and J calls and clone size are TCRdb's, not the authors'. The sample profile shows roughly 2 million distinct CDR3 sequences; 49% of them were found once. The ten largest clones add up to approximately 2% of the sample.

From the cysteine up to the phenylalanine, the CDR3 has a length of 13 residues. Only the CDR3 portion is preserved as DNA: 39 bases, with reading frame beginning at the first base. V sheds 6 bases and J sheds 7 bases, leaving 13 bases between their ends. Sequenced material: blood. The clonotype was recovered from a woman aged 40 to 49 in good health. Here the chain combines TRBV12-3 or TRBV12-4 and TRBJ2-1, with TRBD2 as a weak D call on 6 bases. CDR3 region: CASSRDLGNEQFF. The sequenced DNA: TGTGCCAGCAGCAGGGACTTGGGGAATGAGCAGTTCTTC.